The rows below give T cell receptor beta chains drawn from one sample of a study of Ad26.COV2.S vaccination and SARS-CoV-2 variants. TCRdb keeps only in-frame clones here, not all; method: immunoSEQ multiplex PCR. The repertoire holds about 370,000 clones, 75% to 90% seen once, with around 1.9% in the top ten. The material was peripheral blood, obtained in a trial of Ad26.COV2.S vaccine versus placebo. Every receptor here comes from a person aged 18 to 59 who received the Ad26.COV2.S COVID-19 vaccine or a placebo. Each CDR3 is given with its conserved first and last residue. D genes are given only for firm matches. The size of a clone is reported for some rows only, either as once, few or many, or as a class for expanded clones.

clone size: NA; J gene: TRBJ1-5; V gene: TRBV6-5; D gene: NA; CDR3 protein: CASGQLNQPQHF; CDR3 DNA: TGTGCCAGCGGGCAGCTAAATCAGCCCCAGCATTTT
clone size: NA; J gene: TRBJ2-5; V gene: TRBV7-2; D gene: TRBD1; CDR3 protein: CASSRDRGGETQYF; CDR3 DNA: TGTGCCAGCAGCCGGGACAGGGGGGGCGAGACCCAGTACTTC
clone size: NA; J gene: TRBJ2-6; V gene: TRBV27; D gene: NA; CDR3 protein: CASSPQGGASGANVLTF; CDR3 DNA: TGTGCCAGCAGCCCACAGGGTGGCGCTTCTGGGGCCAACGTCCTGACTTTC
clone size: NA; J gene: TRBJ2-1; V gene: TRBV7-2; D gene: NA; CDR3 protein: CASSLAGSKQGEQFF; CDR3 DNA: TGTGCCAGCAGCTTAGCGGGATCCAAGCAGGGTGAGCAGTTCTTC
clone size: many; J gene: TRBJ2-2; V gene: TRBV19; D gene: NA; CDR3 protein: CASSSDPANTGELFF; CDR3 DNA: TGTGCCAGTAGTTCTGACCCAGCGAACACCGGGGAGCTGTTTTTT
clone size: many; J gene: TRBJ1-2; V gene: TRBV4-3; D gene: NA; CDR3 protein: CASSQDPAGHYGYTF; CDR3 DNA: TGCGCCAGCAGCCAAGATCCGGCAGGGCACTATGGCTACACCTTC
clone size: once; J gene: TRBJ1-4; V gene: TRBV6-2/TRBV6-3; D gene: NA; CDR3 protein: CASSFRRDEKLFF; CDR3 DNA: TGTGCCAGCAGTTTCCGCAGGGATGAAAAACTGTTTTTT
clone size: NA; J gene: TRBJ2-3; V gene: TRBV7-2; D gene: NA; CDR3 protein: CASSLLTGADTQYF; CDR3 DNA: TGTGCCAGCAGCTTATTAACAGGTGCAGATACGCAGTATTTT
clone size: NA; J gene: TRBJ1-3; V gene: TRBV2; D gene: TRBD1; CDR3 protein: CASRGQGSGNTIYF; CDR3 DNA: TGTGCCAGCAGGGGACAGGGGTCGGGAAACACCATATATTTT
clone size: NA; J gene: TRBJ2-3; V gene: TRBV5-4; D gene: TRBD1; CDR3 protein: CASSRTTGTGRTDTQYF; CDR3 DNA: TGTGCCAGCAGCCGAACAACCGGGACAGGGCGCACAGATACGCAGTATTTT